The T cell receptor beta chain under discussion was sequenced for a study of early T cells in non-severe SARS-CoV-2 infection. TCRdb analysed the 5' RACE reads with MiXCR anew, one entry per CDR3 protein. The data show about 42,000 distinct CDR3 sequences, 5% to 6.5% seen once. This clonotype was counted at least ten times. One end of the junction varies from germline; a read error may be responsible. The CDR3 sequence is 14 residues long. The chain has TRBV12-3 or TRBV12-4 and TRBJ1-2; a weak D match, TRBD1 (5 bases). The material was whole blood, obtained at baseline. The source of this sequence is an adult who was a healthcare worker with PCR-confirmed SARS-CoV-2 infection or an uninfected control (not recorded which). The CDR3 region has the DNA TGTGCCAGCAGTTTATCGGGTTCCCCTCGGGGCTATACCTTC. Protein: CASSLSGSPRGYTF.